The rows below give T cell receptor beta chains drawn from one sample of a study of blood T cell repertoires in COVID-19. Libraries were prepared by immunoSEQ multiplex PCR; TCRdb keeps only in-frame clonotypes and omits some of them. The data contain around 110,000 clones, about 82% of them singletons. The sample consisted of peripheral blood. These receptors were collected from a man aged 55 to 69 with active or convalescent COVID-19. CDR3s include the opening cysteine and the closing phenylalanine or tryptophan. The D gene is left open where the match is weak.

j_gene | v_gene | d_gene | CDR3aa
TRBJ2-1 | TRBV5-4 | TRBD2 | CASSLLLAAGGQFF
TRBJ2-2 | TRBV23-1 | TRBD1 | CASNRQGPNTGELFF
TRBJ2-7 | TRBV11-2 | . | CASSGGVEQYF
TRBJ1-1 | TRBV15 | TRBD1 | CATSRGDRNTEAFF
TRBJ2-2 | TRBV5-1 | TRBD2 | CASSLGGRAGELFF
TRBJ2-3 | TRBV19 | TRBD2 | CASSIRREADTQYF
TRBJ1-1 | TRBV5-4 | TRBD1 | CASSSSDRAGTEAFF
TRBJ1-6 | TRBV19 | . | CASSIGTGLNSPLHF
TRBJ2-4 | TRBV6-1 | . | CASSEPQGTKNIQYF
TRBJ1-3 | TRBV11-3 | . | CASSLDRGGLSGNTIYF
TRBJ1-5 | TRBV15 | . | CATSLDTANQHF
TRBJ2-1 | TRBV7-9 | . | CASSFSRIYNEQFF
TRBJ2-6 | TRBV28 | TRBD1 | CASSLLTGKLPGANVLTF
TRBJ1-2 | TRBV12-3/TRBV12-4 | TRBD1 | CASSLMAGGGYTF
TRBJ2-3 | TRBV4-3 | . | CASSQQGLTPTDTQYF
TRBJ2-3 | TRBV19 | TRBD2 | CASSLSGSFTDTQYF
TRBJ2-1 | TRBV9 | . | CASSVESTSYNEQFF
TRBJ1-1 | TRBV4-1 | . | CASSQGPGRDTEAFF
TRBJ1-1 | TRBV6-2/TRBV6-3 | TRBD1 | CASSTRDRGLRNTEAFF
TRBJ1-3 | TRBV4-2 | . | CASSQEGGRSGNTIYF
TRBJ2-5 | TRBV14 | . | CASSLSQVGTQYF
TRBJ2-1 | TRBV28 | TRBD2 | CASSLPFDGRHEQFF
TRBJ2-2 | TRBV9 | TRBD1 | CASSSNPQGPPGELFF
TRBJ2-5 | TRBV7-2 | . | CASSRFSELSETQYF
TRBJ2-7 | TRBV5-4 | . | CASSLLGADEQYF
TRBJ1-5 | TRBV2 | . | CASRGDIGQPQHF
TRBJ2-2 | TRBV2 | . | CASKAGRSGTGELFF
TRBJ2-7 | TRBV5-1 | TRBD1 | CASSSLLTGGSGEQYF
TRBJ2-6 | TRBV6-5 | TRBD1 | CASSPTGVGANVLTF
TRBJ2-5 | TRBV28 | TRBD2 | CASSRNFLAGETQYF
TRBJ2-1 | TRBV24-1 | TRBD2 | CATSDPTSGRTYNEQFF
TRBJ1-4 | TRBV29-1 | . | CSAQAGGNANEKLFF
TRBJ2-1 | TRBV4-1 | TRBD1 | CASSPGYGTAYNEQFF
TRBJ2-7 | TRBV2 | TRBD1 | CASRGQFYEQYF
TRBJ2-3 | TRBV19 | . | CASSEADTQYF
TRBJ2-5 | TRBV5-5 | TRBD1 | CASSFRDRQGDQETQYF
TRBJ2-3 | TRBV7-3 | TRBD2 | CASSPAGGTDTQYF
TRBJ2-1 | TRBV29-1 | TRBD2 | CSVDGLAGDNEQFF
TRBJ2-7 | TRBV4-2 | . | CASSRDRSYEQYF
TRBJ2-7 | TRBV7-9 | . | CASSLQGYEQYF
TRBJ2-1 | TRBV3-1/TRBV3-2 | . | CASSQVCLERFF
TRBJ1-2 | TRBV7-6 | TRBD1 | CASSFSPRAGQGYGYTF
TRBJ2-7 | TRBV14 | TRBD1 | CASSHPDRAPMKQYF
TRBJ2-1 | TRBV5-4 | TRBD2 | CASSIAGGPNNEQFF
TRBJ1-3 | TRBV5-1 | . | CASSPSWGGGNTIYF
TRBJ2-3 | TRBV24-1 | . | CATDQGDTQYF
TRBJ2-1 | TRBV4-1 | . | CASSQDRSVGRGRNNEQFF
TRBJ2-1 | TRBV19 | . | CASSPGVRDEQFF
TRBJ2-1 | TRBV18 | . | CASCESSYNEQFF
TRBJ2-7 | TRBV2 | TRBD2 | CASRASTAGVGYEQYF
TRBJ2-3 | TRBV27 | TRBD2 | CASSSWTSQGTDTQYF
TRBJ2-7 | TRBV29-1 | . | CSVGVYEQYF
TRBJ2-3 | TRBV7-2 | . | CASSASSGPDTQYF
TRBJ2-1 | TRBV27 | . | CASRPRGPYNEQFF
TRBJ1-5 | TRBV30 | . | CAWSSTDTGPQHF
TRBJ1-2 | TRBV5-4 | TRBD1 | CASSPSARQGNPYGYTF
TRBJ2-3 | TRBV7-2 | TRBD2 | CASSLGLADPRTDTQYF
TRBJ1-5 | TRBV7-8 | . | CASSQSTGFQPQHF
TRBJ1-2 | TRBV7-2 | TRBD1 | CASSLGGGTGSGYTF